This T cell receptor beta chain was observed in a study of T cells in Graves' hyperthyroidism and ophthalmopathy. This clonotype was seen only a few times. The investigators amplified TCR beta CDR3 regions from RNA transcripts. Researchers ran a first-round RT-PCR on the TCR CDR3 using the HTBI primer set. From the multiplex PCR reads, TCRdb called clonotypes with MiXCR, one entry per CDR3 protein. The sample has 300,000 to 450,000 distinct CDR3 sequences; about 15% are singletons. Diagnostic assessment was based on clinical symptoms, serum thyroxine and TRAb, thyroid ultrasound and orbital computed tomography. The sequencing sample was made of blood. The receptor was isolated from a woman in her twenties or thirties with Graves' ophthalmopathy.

CDR3 bases: TGTGCCAGCAGCCCCTCCGGCAGGGCGGATGGCACAGATACGCAGTATTTT. Translated, it gives CASSPSGRADGTDTQYF. The chain uses TRBV7-6 and TRBJ2-3; maybe TRBD1 (5 bases). The CDR3 totals 17 residues. Germline V lookup: CDR1 SGHVS, CDR2 FNYEAQ. V was pared by 5 bases and J by 1 base, with 19 bases between.